The rows below give T cell receptor beta chains drawn from one sample of a study of cytomegalovirus exposure and HLA in healthy donors. Produced via immunoSEQ multiplex PCR; TCRdb's table is partial and in-frame only. The data show some 110,000 clones, with around 10% seen just once and 2.5% to 3.5% held by the top ten. Sequences were obtained from PBMCs. The receptors stem from a man under 40 in good health and CMV-seronegative. The CDR3 runs from the conserved cysteine through the conserved F or W. The D gene is left open where the match is weak. Only part of the rows carry a size: once, few, many, or a class if the clone is expanded.

j_call clone_size v_call d_call cdr3_aa cdr3_nt
TRBJ1-6 - TRBV15 - CATSSDFSSYNSPLHF TGTGCCACCAGCTCTGACTTTAGCTCCTATAATTCACCCCTCCACTTT
TRBJ1-2 few TRBV9 - CASSVQGHGYTF TGTGCCAGCAGCGTACAGGGCCATGGCTACACCTTC
TRBJ2-5 - TRBV10-1 TRBD2 CASSYSGRADRETQYF TGCGCCAGCAGCTACAGCGGGAGGGCCGACCGAGAGACCCAGTACTTC
TRBJ2-1 few TRBV7-9 - CASSSGNGLREQFF TGTGCCAGCAGCTCCGGAAACGGACTACGGGAGCAGTTCTTC
TRBJ1-3 - TRBV6-5 - CASSSGGKGNTIYF TGTGCCAGCAGTTCGGGGGGAAAAGGAAACACCATATATTTT
TRBJ2-5 - TRBV27 TRBD1 CASSRDRGQETQYF TGTGCCAGCAGCCGAGACAGGGGGCAAGAGACCCAGTACTTC
TRBJ1-5 few TRBV2 TRBD1 CASSEGQVNQPQHF TGTGCCAGCAGTGAGGGACAGGTAAATCAGCCCCAGCATTTT
TRBJ2-1 - TRBV11-3 - CASSLAREIEQFF TGTGCCAGCAGTCTAGCCCGGGAGATAGAGCAGTTCTTC
TRBJ2-7 - TRBV2 - CASSALIYEQYF TGTGCCAGCAGTGCACTGATCTACGAGCAGTACTTC
TRBJ2-7 few TRBV10-3 TRBD2 CAIREGTAGGEQYF TGTGCCATCAGGGAGGGGACAGCGGGAGGCGAGCAGTACTTC
TRBJ1-6 - TRBV27 TRBD1 CASSPGTGNSPLHF TGTGCCAGCAGTCCCGGGACAGGAAATTCACCCCTCCACTTT
TRBJ1-5 - TRBV10-3 - CAISDPGDTQPQHF TGTGCCATCAGTGATCCGGGGGATACTCAGCCCCAGCATTTT
TRBJ2-5 few TRBV27 - CASWEETQYF TGTGCCAGCTGGGAGGAGACCCAGTACTTC
TRBJ2-7 - TRBV7-9 TRBD1 CASSSGQGRHEQYF TGTGCCAGCAGCTCGGGACAGGGAAGGCACGAGCAGTACTTC
TRBJ2-1 - TRBV7-3 - CASSSGPSSYNEQFF TGTGCCAGCAGCTCCGGTCCGAGCTCCTACAATGAGCAGTTCTTC
TRBJ2-1 - TRBV7-9 TRBD1 CASSLAFETGEQFF TGTGCCAGCAGCTTAGCTTTCGAGACAGGGGAGCAGTTCTTC
TRBJ1-1 few TRBV28 - CASSLAGNTEAFF TGTGCCAGCAGTTTAGCGGGGAACACTGAAGCTTTCTTT
TRBJ2-7 - TRBV11-2 - CASSLLRQAYEQYF TGTGCCAGCAGCCTCCTCAGGCAGGCCTACGAGCAGTACTTC
TRBJ2-7 few TRBV30 - CAWSVQGYAYEQYF TGTGCCTGGAGTGTACAGGGATACGCCTACGAGCAGTACTTC
TRBJ2-1 few TRBV5-1 TRBD1 CASSLVGQNNEQFF TGCGCCAGCAGCTTGGTGGGACAGAACAATGAGCAGTTCTTC
TRBJ1-5 - TRBV10-3 - CAISESASNQPQHF TGTGCCATCAGTGAGAGTGCGAGTAATCAGCCCCAGCATTTT
TRBJ1-2 few TRBV15 TRBD1 CVTRTGGSYGYTF TGTGTCACCCGGACAGGGGGAAGTTATGGCTACACCTTC
TRBJ2-7 few TRBV5-6 TRBD2 CASSQGLPEQYF TGTGCCAGCAGCCAGGGACTACCAGAGCAGTACTTC
TRBJ2-7 - TRBV30 - CAWGRQGLGKQYF TGTGCCTGGGGGAGGCAGGGTCTGGGGAAGCAGTACTTC